This TCR beta chain derives from a study of T cell changes during pregnancy in multiple sclerosis. Trimming pared 5 bases from V and 1 base from J, leaving 8 bases between. Germline CDR1 MNHNY, CDR2 SVGAGI (reference sequence). The CDR3 contains 13 residues. Here immunoSEQ multiplex PCR was the method, and the copy in TCRdb shows in-frame clones only, minus some. The sample includes around 31,000 clones, about 90% of them seen just once. This specimen consisted of CD4+ T cells from peripheral blood mononuclear cells, obtained in the first trimester of pregnancy. This chain links TRBV6-6 with TRBJ2-5; D is ambiguous. The receptor comes from a female donor in good health, enrolled as a control in a pregnancy study. The DNA for the CDR3 is TGTGCCAGCAGTAGAGACATCCAAGAGACCCAGTACTTC. It specifies CASSRDIQETQYF.